One sample yielded the 8 T cell receptor beta chains listed below, sequenced in a study of cytomegalovirus exposure and HLA in healthy donors (dated by TCRdb to 2016 to 2017). The method was the immunoSEQ multiplex PCR assay. The multiplex PCR relied on a mix of 60 forward primers for TCR Vbeta segments and 13 reverse primers for TCR Jbeta segments. The clones in this table, taken by TCRdb from immuneACCESS, are in-frame only. Not every clone is retained; where verified, under half of the shortfall comes from an unresolved V gene, and the cause of the rest is unknown. Present in this sample are around 130,000 clones, approximately 84% of which were seen just once. The leading ten clones occupy around 1.8% of the sample. Sequencing input: PBMCs. These TCRs come from a woman aged 35 to 49 in good health and CMV-seronegative.

This chain links TRBV5-5 with TRBJ2-1, with 14 bases matching TRBD2. Germline CDR1 is SGHKS and CDR2 is YYEKEE (reference sequence). CDR3 length: 19 amino acids. J lost 0 bases, V lost 3 bases, and 8 bases had no gene match. In DNA form, the CDR3 reads TGTGCCAGCAGCTCGGGACTAGCGGGAGCCTTTAGCTCCTACAATGAGCAGTTCTTC. This codes for CASSSGLAGAFSSYNEQFF. Using reference TRBV5-5 and TRBJ2-1 for the parts outside the CDR3, the full variable domain is DAGVTQSPTHLIKTRGQQVTLRCSPISGHKSVSWYQQVLGQGPQFIFQYYEKEERGRGNFPDRFSARQFPNYSSELNVNALLLGDSALYLCASSSGLAGAFSSYNEQFFGPGTRLTVL.

The CDR3 DNA follows: TGTGCCAGCAGCGTAGTGGGCTCCTCCTACGAGCAGTACTTC. As protein: CASSVVGSSYEQYF. The rearrangement joins TRBV9 to TRBJ2-7, with D hard to call. Germline V gene lookup returns CDR1 SGDLS and CDR2 YYNGEE. V was trimmed by 0 bases and J by 0 bases, leaving 7 bases between them. The CDR3 is made up of 14 amino acids.

This clone was seen only once. Mismatch with germline at one junction end may stem from a read error. This chain connects TRBV5-1 to TRBJ2-1, with D hard to call. Germline CDR1 reads SGHRS; CDR2 reads YFSETQ. There are 13 residues in the CDR3. Written as DNA, the CDR3 is TGCGCCAGCAGCTCCTCCCTCTACGATGAGCAGTTCTTC. Protein product: CASSSSLYDEQFF. Full variable domain (remainder filled in from reference TRBV5-1 and TRBJ2-1): KAGVTQTPRYLIKTRGQQVTLSCSPISGHRSVSWYQQTPGQGLQFLFEYFSETQRNKGNFPGRFSGRQFSNSRSEMNVSTLELGDSALYLCASSSSLYDEQFFGPGTRLTVL.

The V and J genes are TRBV19 and TRBJ2-7, with 9 bases identical to TRBD1. CDR1 and CDR2 (germline): LNHDA, SQIVND (reference sequence). After removal of 1 base from V and 6 bases from J, the junction contained 7 bases not matched to a gene. The CDR3 runs to 15 residues. In DNA, the CDR3 is TGTGCCAGTAGTATAGGGGGACAGGGCTCATCCGAGCAGTACTTC. Its translation is CASSIGGQGSSEQYF.

The rearrangement joins TRBV5-6 to TRBJ2-1; possibly TRBD2 for D (6 bases). The CDR3 extends over 14 amino acids. The germline V gene encodes CDR1 SGHDT and CDR2 YYEEEE. V lost 2 bases and J 4 bases, leaving 10 bases between the germline ends. The CDR3 spells CASSFGTVYNEQFF. The CDR3 region has the DNA TGTGCCAGCAGCTTTGGGACTGTGTACAATGAGCAGTTCTTC. Full variable domain (outside the CDR3, taken from reference TRBV5-6 and TRBJ2-1): DAGVTQSPTHLIKTRGQQVTLRCSPKSGHDTVSWYQQALGQGPQFIFQYYEEEERQRGNFPDRFSGHQFPNYSSELNVNALLLGDSALYLCASSFGTVYNEQFFGPGTRLTVL.

This chain joins TRBV5-1 and TRBJ1-4; a weak D match, TRBD1 (6 bases). In germline, CDR1 is SGHRS, CDR2 YFSETQ. CDR3 size: 16 residues. The germline V and J ends were trimmed by 4 bases and 7 bases, with 20 bases remaining between them. The CDR3 spells CASSQGQTGIGEKLFF. In nucleotides, the CDR3 is TGCGCCAGCAGCCAAGGACAGACGGGAATTGGTGAAAAACTGTTTTTT.

The chain has TRBV19 and TRBJ1-1; D is uncertain. The CDR3 contains 13 residues. V shed 0 bases and J shed 5 bases, with 7 bases lying between them. Per the germline V gene, CDR1 is LNHDA and CDR2 is SQIVND (reference sequence). In DNA, the CDR3 is TGTGCCAGTAGTATAGATCGGTGGACTGAAGCTTTCTTT. It codes for CASSIDRWTEAFF.

A word on this clone: Additional DNA sequences in this sample encode the identical CDR3. This chain joins TRBV27 and TRBJ1-2; possibly TRBD1 for D (5 bases). The CDR3 runs 13 residues. V was pared by 3 bases and J by 2 bases, with 7 bases between. The germline V gene has CDR1 MNHEY and CDR2 SMNVEV (reference sequence). CDR3 sequence: CASSFQGNYGYTF. For the CDR3, the DNA is TGTGCCAGCAGTTTCCAGGGAAACTATGGCTACACCTTC.